This T cell receptor (beta chain) was sequenced during a study of technical replicates of blood from a few donors. The CDR3 sequence is 14 residues long. J was trimmed by 3 bases and V by 3 bases; bases with no gene match: 4. Per germline, CDR1 KGHSH and CDR2 LQKENI. Using immunoSEQ multiplex PCR, the repertoire was profiled, and TCRdb retains in-frame clones only, with some absent. The table includes under 85,000 clones, roughly 92% detected once. The sequenced sample consisted of T cells isolated from PBMCs. The clonotype comes from a human donor in good health. This sequence joins TRBV18 and TRBJ1-1; the match to TRBD1 covers 7 bases. Here the CDR3 DNA reads TGTGCCAGCTCACCCTCTACAGGGGACACTGAAGCTTTCTTT. Its translation is CASSPSTGDTEAFF.